This TCR beta chain was sequenced for a study of blood T cell repertoires in COVID-19. The wider study: Acute and convalescent COVID-19 samples came from the United States, Italy and Spain. T cells, B-cell-depleted T cells, or PBMCs supplied cDNA or gDNA.

The V gene lost 2 bases and the J gene lost 7 bases, with 7 bases spanning the gap. Germline CDR1 reads SGHRS; CDR2 reads YFSETQ. This CDR3 spans 12 amino acids. Original data processing: Reference gene primer amplification gave estimated nucleated cell counts. Clones were read by immunoSEQ multiplex PCR, and TCRdb kept only the in-frame ones, dropping some. V, J and clone size derive from that table, while D and trimming were established from the DNA sequence. The sample consists of about 120,000 clones, under 90% of them appearing once. The V gene is TRBV5-1, the J gene TRBJ2-1, with a weak D call TRBD1 (6 bases). The specimen sequenced was peripheral blood. The TCR was taken from a man aged 55 to 70 with acute or convalescent COVID-19. CDR3 in DNA: TGCGCCAGCAGCTTTGACAGGAATGAGCAGTTCTTC. Protein sequence: CASSFDRNEQFF.